One sample yielded the 17 T cell receptor beta chains listed below, sequenced in a study of blood T cell repertoires in COVID-19. TCRdb's copy holds only in-frame clones and misses some; the assay was immunoSEQ multiplex PCR. The table lists about 480,000 clones, approximately 90% of them singletons. The source material was peripheral blood. The receptors originated from a woman in her 50s with COVID-19, enrolled during active disease.

V is TRBV3-1 (or the pseudogene TRBV3-2) and J is TRBJ2-5, with 8 bases fitting TRBD2. The CDR3 contains 16 residues. Germline trimming cut 8 bases from V and 5 bases from J; bases unmatched to any gene: 16. Germline CDR1 is LGHDT and CDR2 is YNNKEL (reference sequence). CDR3 in amino acids: CASGLVAGGSSETQYF. CDR3 coding DNA: TGTGCCAGCGGCCTAGTGGCGGGGGGTTCCTCCGAGACCCAGTACTTC.

The V call is TRBV19, the J call TRBJ1-4, with 11 bases aligning to TRBD1. Germline V lookup: CDR1 LNHDA, CDR2 SQIVND (reference sequence). Trimming cost V 4 bases and J 6 bases; bases outside gene matches: 4. CDR3 size: 15 residues. CDR3 sequence: CASSRGTGGDEKLFF. In DNA, the CDR3 is TGTGCCAGTAGTAGGGGGACAGGGGGAGATGAAAAACTGTTTTTT.

The chain joins TRBV11-2 to TRBJ1-2; perhaps TRBD1 as D (6 bases). Trimming cost V 1 base and J 8 bases, with 14 bases left between them. CDR1 SGHAT and CDR2 FQNNGV come from the germline V gene. This CDR3 contains 14 residues. CDR3 sequence reads: CASSLGGGARGYTF. CDR3 DNA: TGTGCCAGCAGCTTAGGAGGGGGGGCCCGGGGCTACACCTTC.

This clone has just one count. The chain combines TRBV12-3 or TRBV12-4 with TRBJ2-7; weak D call: TRBD1 (6 bases). The CDR3 extends over 13 amino acids. Trimming took off 6 bases at V and 6 bases at J, with 15 bases between the two ends. The CDR3 DNA sequence: TGTGCCAGCAGCCTCAATGGGGGCCTCGAGCAGTACTTC. Translation gives CASSLNGGLEQYF.

The CDR3 spells CASSVDSVGQYF. Here the CDR3 DNA reads TGTGCCAGCAGCGTGGACAGCGTGGGGCAGTACTTC. This chain links TRBV7-9 with TRBJ2-7; TRBD1 might be the D (6 bases). The V gene's germline CDR1 is SEHNR and CDR2 FQNEAQ (reference sequence). V lost 5 bases to trimming and J lost 9 bases, with 14 bases between them. The CDR3 contains 12 residues. The variable domain in full, completed from reference TRBV7-9 and TRBJ2-7, reads DTGVSQNPRHKITKRGQNVTFRCDPISEHNRLYWYRQTLGQGPEFLTYFQNEAQLEKSRLLSDRFSAERPKGSFSTLEIQRTEQGDSAMYLCASSVDSVGQYFGPGTRLTVT.

The gene calls are TRBV12-5 and TRBJ2-6; perhaps TRBD2 as D (6 bases). Looked up from germline, CDR1 is LGHNT and CDR2 is FRNRAP. The CDR3 extends over 20 amino acids. Trimming cost V 6 bases and J 1 base, with 25 bases left between them. This chain's CDR3 is CASGSQARGFFGSGANVLTF. CDR3 sequence (DNA): TGTGCTAGTGGCTCACAGGCCCGGGGGTTTTTTGGGTCTGGGGCCAACGTCCTGACTTTC.

This chain uses TRBV19 with TRBJ1-3; D gene uncertain. The CDR3 length is 16 residues. Deletions cut 4 bases from V and 2 bases from J, with 15 bases between. CDR1 is LNHDA and CDR2 is SQIVND in the germline V gene (reference sequence). The CDR3, as DNA: TGTGCCAGTAGTAGCATCCAGGTCTGGCCTGGAAACACCATATATTTT. Amino acid sequence: CASSSIQVWPGNTIYF.

CDR3 sequence: CASSSGQGSQPQHF. CDR3 coding DNA: TGTGCCAGCAGCTCGGGACAGGGAAGCCAGCCCCAGCATTTT. The chain employs TRBV7-6 and TRBJ1-5; TRBD1 matches 9 bases. The V and J ends lost 4 bases and 7 bases, in that order; junction bases with no gene match: 5. CDR3 length equals 14 residues. CDR1 is SGHVS and CDR2 is FNYEAQ in the germline V gene. Variable domain in full (rest from reference TRBV7-6 and TRBJ1-5): GAGVSQSPRYKVTKRGQDVALRCDPISGHVSLYWYRQALGQGPEFLTYFNYEAQQDKSGLPNDRFSAERPEGSISTLTIQRTEQRDSAMYRCASSSGQGSQPQHFGDGTRLSIL.

The chain combines TRBV29-1 with TRBJ2-7; perhaps TRBD1 as D (6 bases). Between the trimmed V and J ends, which lost 1 base and 2 bases, there was a span of 15 bases. Looked up from germline, CDR1 is SQVTM and CDR2 is ANQGSEA. This CDR3 is built from 15 residues. The CDR3 coding sequence is TGCAGCGTTGAAGGGAGCGAGGGACAAGCCTACGAGCAGTACTTC. Its protein product is CSVEGSEGQAYEQYF.

This clone was picked up a small number of times. The chain carries TRBV19 and TRBJ2-7, with D possibly matching TRBD2 (6 bases). V was trimmed by 10 bases and J by 7 bases, leaving 17 bases between them. The CDR3 loop spans 12 amino acids. Germline assignment: CDR1 LNHDA and CDR2 SQIVND (reference sequence). DNA for the CDR3: TGTGCCACGGGAGCGGGCCCCGGGGAGCAGTACTTC. Translation: CATGAGPGEQYF.

The table lists this clone with a count of one. V gene TRBV28 combines with J gene TRBJ2-7; D not certain. Between the trimmed V and J ends, which lost 2 bases and 3 bases, there was a span of 11 bases. Per germline, CDR1 MDHEN and CDR2 SYDVKM. The CDR3 length is 14 residues. CDR3 nucleotide sequence: TGTGCCAGCAGTTTAGCAGGAATAAGCTACGAGCAGTACTTC. Its translation: CASSLAGISYEQYF.

The J gene is TRBJ2-3, the V gene TRBV6-2 or TRBV6-3, with 10 bases aligning to TRBD2. This CDR3 is built from 17 residues. Per the germline V gene, CDR1 is MNHEY and CDR2 is SVGEGT. The trim removed 2 bases at V and 3 bases at J, leaving 8 bases unmatched. The CDR3 reads CASSYLAGAPSTDTQYF. CDR3 nucleotide sequence: TGTGCCAGCAGTTACCTAGCGGGGGCCCCGAGTACAGATACGCAGTATTTT.

This clone was observed once. This chain connects TRBV30 to TRBJ1-2; 12 bases fit TRBD1. The CDR3 contains 19 residues. The germline gives CDR1 GTSNPN, CDR2 SVGIG (reference sequence). Germline trimming cut 2 bases from V and 4 bases from J; bases unmatched to any gene: 17. CDR3 sequence: CAWSTYWPGQGALGYGYTF. In nucleotides, the CDR3 is TGTGCCTGGAGTACATACTGGCCGGGACAGGGGGCGCTTGGCTATGGCTACACCTTC.

V gene TRBV19 combines with J gene TRBJ1-1; TRBD1 agrees at 10 bases. Germline V gene data show CDR1 as LNHDA and CDR2 as SQIVND (reference sequence). The CDR3 is 14 residues long. V was pared by 3 bases and J by 10 bases, with 8 bases of the junction left unmatched. DNA for the CDR3: TGTGCCAGTAGTATGAGACAGGGGGCGTTGGGAGCTTTCTTT. It translates to CASSMRQGALGAFF. The entire variable domain, with the rest obtained from reference TRBV19 and TRBJ1-1, is as follows: DGGITQSPKYLFRKEGQNVTLSCEQNLNHDAMYWYRQDPGQGLRLIYYSQIVNDFQKGDIAEGYSVSREKKESFPLTVTSAQKNPTAFYLCASSMRQGALGAFFGQGTRLTVV.

This clone was recorded a few times. This sequence joins TRBV30 and TRBJ2-1; D is possibly TRBD2 (6 bases). There are 14 residues in the CDR3. CDR1 and CDR2 from the germline V gene are GTSNPN and SVGIG (reference sequence). V shed 0 bases and J shed 7 bases, with 13 bases lying between them. The CDR3 region has the DNA TGTGCCTGGAGTGTTGGAGGGAAGGGGAATGAGCAGTTCTTC. Its translation is CAWSVGGKGNEQFF.

This chain links TRBV5-6 with TRBJ1-3; 7 bases match TRBD1. The trim removed 3 bases at V and 2 bases at J, leaving 11 bases unmatched. CDR1 is SGHDT and CDR2 is YYEEEE in the germline V gene. This CDR3 has 17 amino acids. The CDR3 protein is CASSSLRDSLAGNTIYF. CDR3 bases: TGTGCCAGCAGCTCTCTCCGGGACAGTTTGGCTGGAAACACCATATATTTT.

This chain uses TRBV30 with TRBJ1-2; 7 bases agree with TRBD1. The length of the CDR3 is 12 residues. CDR1 is GTSNPN and CDR2 is SVGIG in the germline V gene (reference sequence). J gave up 4 bases and V 7 bases, and 6 bases lay outside the gene matches. The CDR3 sequence is CAYQGDSYGYTF. CDR3 bases: TGTGCCTATCAGGGGGATTCCTATGGCTACACCTTC.